The rows below give T cell receptor beta chains drawn from one sample of a study of OX40 agonist ivuxolimab in advanced cancers. TCRdb keeps only in-frame clones here, not all; method: immunoSEQ multiplex PCR. Here the sample spans tens of thousands of clones, around 90% being singletons. The material sequenced was CD4+ or CD8+ T cells sorted from blood, taken in a trial of the OX40 agonist ivuxolimab. The source of these receptors is an adult with an advanced solid tumor such as melanoma, head and neck, liver or kidney cancer. The CDR3 runs from the conserved cysteine through the conserved F or W. The order of the fields is V gene, J gene, clone size, D gene, CDR3 DNA, CDR3 protein. The D gene is left open where the match is weak. Rows give clone size only sometimes, using once, few, many, or a class for an expanded clone.

V gene: TRBV27
J gene: TRBJ2-7
clone size: .
D gene: .
CDR3 DNA: TGTGCCAGCCGGAGGGCAGGAGCATCCTACGAGCAGTACTTC
CDR3 protein: CASRRAGASYEQYF

V gene: TRBV10-2
J gene: TRBJ1-4
clone size: .
D gene: .
CDR3 DNA: TGCGCCAGCAGTAGCCGGGGCCCCGGAGAAAAACTGTTTTTT
CDR3 protein: CASSSRGPGEKLFF

V gene: TRBV27
J gene: TRBJ2-1
clone size: few
D gene: .
CDR3 DNA: TGTGCCAGCAAGCCGGGACACATAATCGTGAGCTCCTACAATGAGCAGTTCTTC
CDR3 protein: CASKPGHIIVSSYNEQFF

V gene: TRBV14
J gene: TRBJ1-3
clone size: .
D gene: .
CDR3 DNA: TGTGCCAGCAGCACCAGGGGTGTTGGAAACACCATATATTTT
CDR3 protein: CASSTRGVGNTIYF

V gene: TRBV5-6
J gene: TRBJ1-2
clone size: .
D gene: .
CDR3 DNA: TGTGCCAGCAGCTTAAGGAGCTCTAACTATGGCTACACCTTC
CDR3 protein: CASSLRSSNYGYTF

V gene: TRBV7-2
J gene: TRBJ1-1
clone size: .
D gene: .
CDR3 DNA: TGTGCCAGCAGCTTAAATTTCGGGCAGGAGGCTTTCTTT
CDR3 protein: CASSLNFGQEAFF

V gene: TRBV6-6
J gene: TRBJ1-2
clone size: .
D gene: TRBD1
CDR3 DNA: TGTGCCAGCAGTTACTCGGGACAGGGTGGCTACACCTTC
CDR3 protein: CASSYSGQGGYTF

V gene: TRBV9
J gene: TRBJ1-3
clone size: .
D gene: .
CDR3 DNA: TGTGCCAGCAGCGTATGGGGATCTGGAAACACCATATATTTT
CDR3 protein: CASSVWGSGNTIYF

V gene: TRBV6-6
J gene: TRBJ1-1
clone size: .
D gene: .
CDR3 DNA: TGTGCCAGCAGTCCGGGGGGGAACACTGAAGCTTTCTTT
CDR3 protein: CASSPGGNTEAFF

V gene: TRBV5-1
J gene: TRBJ2-3
clone size: once
D gene: .
CDR3 DNA: TGCGCCAGCAGCTTGGGTACTACTAGCACAGATACGCAGTATTTT
CDR3 protein: CASSLGTTSTDTQYF

V gene: TRBV15
J gene: TRBJ1-2
clone size: .
D gene: .
CDR3 DNA: TGTGCCACCAGCTTTCCGACCCTCGGTGGCTACACCTTC
CDR3 protein: CATSFPTLGGYTF

V gene: TRBV20-1
J gene: TRBJ1-2
clone size: .
D gene: .
CDR3 DNA: TGCAGTGCCTCATCCGGGGCTGGCTACACCTTC
CDR3 protein: CSASSGAGYTF

V gene: TRBV10-3
J gene: TRBJ1-1
clone size: .
D gene: .
CDR3 DNA: TGTGCCATCACCACCGATCGGCTAGGGGCTGAAGCTTTCTTT
CDR3 protein: CAITTDRLGAEAFF

V gene: TRBV5-1
J gene: TRBJ1-1
clone size: .
D gene: .
CDR3 DNA: TGCGCCAGCAGCCCGAGGACGGAGAACACTGAAGCTTTCTTT
CDR3 protein: CASSPRTENTEAFF

V gene: TRBV5-4
J gene: TRBJ2-3
clone size: .
D gene: TRBD2
CDR3 DNA: TGTGCCAGCAGTAGCGGGAGGGCCGCAGATACGCAGTATTTT
CDR3 protein: CASSSGRAADTQYF

V gene: TRBV7-9
J gene: TRBJ2-3
clone size: .
D gene: .
CDR3 DNA: TGTGCCAGCAGCTTAGATACCCGGGTAGATACGCAGTATTTT
CDR3 protein: CASSLDTRVDTQYF

V gene: TRBV18
J gene: TRBJ2-2
clone size: .
D gene: .
CDR3 DNA: TGTGCCAGCTCACCACAGGGGAACGGGGAGCTGTTTTTT
CDR3 protein: CASSPQGNGELFF

V gene: TRBV19
J gene: TRBJ1-1
clone size: .
D gene: .
CDR3 DNA: TGTGCCAGTAGTATGGGACGCCAGACTGAAGCTTTCTTT
CDR3 protein: CASSMGRQTEAFF

V gene: TRBV5-5
J gene: TRBJ1-3
clone size: .
D gene: .
CDR3 DNA: TGTGCCAGCAGCTTCGAGACACTAACGGGAAACACCATATATTTT
CDR3 protein: CASSFETLTGNTIYF

V gene: TRBV19
J gene: TRBJ1-1
clone size: .
D gene: TRBD1
CDR3 DNA: TGTGCCTCCAAGAGGGGGCCGGCGGGGGACACTGAAGCTTTCTTT
CDR3 protein: CASKRGPAGDTEAFF

V gene: TRBV4-1
J gene: TRBJ1-1
clone size: few
D gene: .
CDR3 DNA: TGCGCCAGCAGCCAAGAAGGGGCAGCTTTCTTT
CDR3 protein: CASSQEGAAFF

V gene: TRBV6-1
J gene: TRBJ1-2
clone size: .
D gene: .
CDR3 DNA: TGTGCCAGCAGTGATGTTTGGCGTCTCCGCTTCTTC
CDR3 protein: CASSDVWRLRFF

V gene: TRBV5-4
J gene: TRBJ2-5
clone size: .
D gene: TRBD2
CDR3 DNA: TGTGCCTGCAGCCTCCTAGCGGGTCAAGAGACCCAGTACTTC
CDR3 protein: CACSLLAGQETQYF

V gene: TRBV7-9
J gene: TRBJ1-2
clone size: .
D gene: TRBD1
CDR3 DNA: TGTGCCAGCAGCCGGGGACAGGAGCACTATGGCTACACCTTC
CDR3 protein: CASSRGQEHYGYTF

V gene: TRBV19
J gene: TRBJ2-3
clone size: .
D gene: TRBD2
CDR3 DNA: TGTGCCAGTAGTCTCACTAGCGGGAGTAGAGATACGCAGTATTTT
CDR3 protein: CASSLTSGSRDTQYF

V gene: TRBV15
J gene: TRBJ2-5
clone size: .
D gene: TRBD2
CDR3 DNA: TGTGCCACCAGCCACCGGGGGGGCCAAGAGACCCAGTACTTC
CDR3 protein: CATSHRGGQETQYF

V gene: TRBV7-2
J gene: TRBJ1-4
clone size: .
D gene: .
CDR3 DNA: TGTGCCAGCAGCCGCGTGGCTGCAACTAATGAAAAACTGTTTTTT
CDR3 protein: CASSRVAATNEKLFF

V gene: TRBV7-9
J gene: TRBJ2-7
clone size: .
D gene: .
CDR3 DNA: TGTGCCAGCAGCCAGCAACAGGGAGCAGGTCTTTACGAGCAGTACTTC
CDR3 protein: CASSQQQGAGLYEQYF

V gene: TRBV28
J gene: TRBJ1-5
clone size: .
D gene: .
CDR3 DNA: TGTGCCAGCAGGTTACAGGGCTTCTCAGGTCAGCCCCAGCATTTT
CDR3 protein: CASRLQGFSGQPQHF

V gene: TRBV5-1
J gene: TRBJ2-3
clone size: .
D gene: TRBD1
CDR3 DNA: TGCGCCAGCAGCTTGGTTGGGACAGGGATTGATACGCAGTATTTT
CDR3 protein: CASSLVGTGIDTQYF

V gene: TRBV7-9
J gene: TRBJ1-1
clone size: .
D gene: .
CDR3 DNA: TGTGCCAGCAGCCGAGGTAGTTGGGGCACTGAAGCTTTCTTT
CDR3 protein: CASSRGSWGTEAFF

V gene: TRBV10-3
J gene: TRBJ2-6
clone size: .
D gene: .
CDR3 DNA: TGTGCCATCACGGCAGCAGCCGGTGTAGCTGGGGCCAACGTCCTGACTTTC
CDR3 protein: CAITAAAGVAGANVLTF

V gene: TRBV19
J gene: TRBJ1-2
clone size: .
D gene: .
CDR3 DNA: TGTGCCAGTAGTACAGGGGACGGCTATGGCTACACCTTC
CDR3 protein: CASSTGDGYGYTF

V gene: TRBV6-4
J gene: TRBJ2-2
clone size: .
D gene: .
CDR3 DNA: TGTGCCAGCAGTCAGAACTACAGGGCGAACACCGGGGAGCTGTTTTTT
CDR3 protein: CASSQNYRANTGELFF

V gene: TRBV6-6
J gene: TRBJ1-1
clone size: .
D gene: .
CDR3 DNA: TGTGCCAGCATCCCTCCGGGGCAAACTGAAGCTTTCTTT
CDR3 protein: CASIPPGQTEAFF

V gene: TRBV6-5
J gene: TRBJ1-1
clone size: .
D gene: .
CDR3 DNA: TGTGCCAGCAGTACCCCCACTGAAGCTTTCTTT
CDR3 protein: CASSTPTEAFF

V gene: TRBV29-1
J gene: TRBJ1-3
clone size: .
D gene: .
CDR3 DNA: TGCAGCGTTGGAGGTAGCTCTGGAAACACCATATATTTT
CDR3 protein: CSVGGSSGNTIYF

V gene: TRBV7-9
J gene: TRBJ1-5
clone size: .
D gene: .
CDR3 DNA: TGTGCCAGCAGCCAGACAGGTGGGGGCAATCAGCCCCAGCATTTT
CDR3 protein: CASSQTGGGNQPQHF

V gene: TRBV28
J gene: TRBJ2-7
clone size: .
D gene: TRBD1
CDR3 DNA: TGTGCCAGCTGTCCCGGGACAGGGGTCGACGAGCAGTACTTC
CDR3 protein: CASCPGTGVDEQYF

V gene: TRBV12-5
J gene: TRBJ2-2
clone size: .
D gene: .
CDR3 DNA: TGTGCTAGTGGTTTGGGAGATAATCGTGCGAACACCGGGGAGCTGTTTTTT
CDR3 protein: CASGLGDNRANTGELFF

V gene: TRBV4-2
J gene: TRBJ1-2
clone size: few
D gene: TRBD1
CDR3 DNA: TGTGCCAGCAGCCAAGAGTCAGGGGGTAAAAATGGCTACACCTTC
CDR3 protein: CASSQESGGKNGYTF

V gene: TRBV4-1
J gene: TRBJ1-1
clone size: .
D gene: .
CDR3 DNA: TGCGCCAGCAGCCAAGAGGGGGGGAGAAACACTGAAGCTTTCTTT
CDR3 protein: CASSQEGGRNTEAFF

V gene: TRBV7-3
J gene: TRBJ2-1
clone size: .
D gene: .
CDR3 DNA: TGTGCCAGCAGCTTAAATGGAGGACAGTCACCCAATGAGCAGTTCTTC
CDR3 protein: CASSLNGGQSPNEQFF

V gene: TRBV5-1
J gene: TRBJ2-5
clone size: .
D gene: TRBD2
CDR3 DNA: TGCGCCAGCAGCACTACCTCGACTAGCGGGGGGAGGTCCCAGTACTTC
CDR3 protein: CASSTTSTSGGRSQYF

V gene: TRBV9
J gene: TRBJ2-2
clone size: .
D gene: .
CDR3 DNA: TGTGCCAGCAGCGTAGCGGGCACCGGGGAGCTGTTTTTT
CDR3 protein: CASSVAGTGELFF

V gene: TRBV6-1
J gene: TRBJ1-1
clone size: .
D gene: TRBD1
CDR3 DNA: TGTGCCAGCAGTGGGGGACAGTTCATGAACACTGAAGCTTTCTTT
CDR3 protein: CASSGGQFMNTEAFF

V gene: TRBV28
J gene: TRBJ1-2
clone size: .
D gene: .
CDR3 DNA: TGTGCCAGCAGTGGAGACACCTATGGCTACACCTTC
CDR3 protein: CASSGDTYGYTF

V gene: TRBV5-1
J gene: TRBJ2-7
clone size: once
D gene: .
CDR3 DNA: TGCGCCAGCAAAATAGGGGATAGCTCCTACGAGCAGTACTTC
CDR3 protein: CASKIGDSSYEQYF